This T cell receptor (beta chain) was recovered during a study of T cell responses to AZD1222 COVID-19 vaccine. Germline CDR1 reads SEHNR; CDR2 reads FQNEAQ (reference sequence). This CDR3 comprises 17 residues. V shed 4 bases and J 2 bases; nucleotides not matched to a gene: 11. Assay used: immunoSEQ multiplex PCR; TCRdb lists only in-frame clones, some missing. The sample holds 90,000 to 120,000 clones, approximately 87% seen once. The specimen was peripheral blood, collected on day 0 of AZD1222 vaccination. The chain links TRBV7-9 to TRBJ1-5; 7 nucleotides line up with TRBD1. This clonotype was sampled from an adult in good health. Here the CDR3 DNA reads TGTGCCAGCAGCTACAACAGGGGAGGAACAGGCAATCAGCCCCAGCATTTT. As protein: CASSYNRGGTGNQPQHF.